Presented here are 18 T cell receptor beta chains from one specimen sequenced in a study of blood T cell repertoires in COVID-19. Method: immunoSEQ multiplex PCR; TCRdb's copy keeps in-frame clones and lacks some. The table lists tens of thousands of clones, 89% of them singletons. The sample comprised peripheral blood. These receptors all stem from a man aged 45 to 65 with COVID-19, enrolled during active disease.

The chain couples TRBV19 to TRBJ1-4, with D perhaps matching TRBD1 (5 bases). Trimming took 7 bases from V and 8 from J, leaving 14 bases between them. The CDR3 contains 13 residues. Germline V lookup: CDR1 LNHDA, CDR2 SQIVND (reference sequence). Here the CDR3 DNA reads TGTGCCAGTACCTCGGGCCGGGGGGAAAAACTGTTTTTT. As protein: CASTSGRGEKLFF.

The chain has TRBV19 and TRBJ1-1; the D gene is possibly TRBD1 (6 bases). Germline V CDR1 and CDR2: LNHDA, SQIVND (reference sequence). Deletions cut 7 bases from V and 4 bases from J, with 16 bases between. The CDR3 totals 14 residues. CDR3 amino acids: CASTGLGGRTEAFF. CDR3 in DNA: TGTGCCAGTACCGGGTTGGGGGGGCGCACTGAAGCTTTCTTT.

This clone has just one count. The genes are TRBV7-2 and TRBJ1-2, with D unclear. Germline assignment: CDR1 SGHTA and CDR2 FQGNSA. V lost 6 bases and J 0 bases, leaving 14 bases between the germline ends. The CDR3 sequence is 15 residues long. The CDR3 loop is CASSRRGSANYGYTF. In DNA form, the CDR3 reads TGTGCCAGCAGTCGACGGGGATCCGCTAACTATGGCTACACCTTC.

This rearrangement joins TRBV5-5 to TRBJ1-5; D is perhaps TRBD1 (6 bases). The V gene lost 1 base and the J gene lost 5 bases, with 10 bases spanning the gap. The germline gives CDR1 SGHKS, CDR2 YYEKEE (reference sequence). This CDR3 contains 14 residues. The CDR3 DNA follows: TGTGCCAGCAGCTTGTTGGCAGGGGATCAGCCCCAGCATTTT. This encodes CASSLLAGDQPQHF.

This chain links TRBV3-1 (or the pseudogene TRBV3-2) with TRBJ1-1, with 7 bases aligning to TRBD1. The trim removed 2 bases at V and 7 bases at J, leaving 7 bases unmatched. The CDR3 consists of 14 residues. CDR1 LGHDT and CDR2 YNNKEL come from the germline V gene (reference sequence). CDR3 sequence reads: CASSQRDRENEAFF. DNA of the CDR3: TGTGCCAGCAGCCAAAGAGACAGGGAAAATGAAGCTTTCTTT.

J is TRBJ2-2 and V is TRBV5-1, with 10 bases aligning to TRBD1. Trimming at V came to 0 bases and at J to 4 bases, leaving 9 bases not matched to a gene. Germline V lookup: CDR1 SGHRS, CDR2 YFSETQ. The length of the CDR3 is 18 residues. The chain's CDR3 is CASSLGPKGQGITGELFF. The CDR3 bases are TGCGCCAGCAGCTTGGGGCCTAAGGGACAGGGGATCACCGGGGAGCTGTTTTTT.

This chain joins TRBV18 and TRBJ2-7; 10 bases agree with TRBD1. Germline CDR1 KGHSH, CDR2 LQKENI. The CDR3 is 14 amino acids. V lost 6 bases to trimming and J lost 5 bases; unmatched junction nucleotides: 7. The CDR3 sequence: CASSGTGVEHEQYF. Here the CDR3 DNA reads TGTGCCAGCTCCGGGACAGGGGTCGAACACGAGCAGTACTTC.

This chain uses TRBV5-4 with TRBJ2-5; a weak D match, TRBD2 (6 bases). The V and J ends lost 3 bases and 3 bases respectively, with 9 bases between them. The germline V gene encodes CDR1 SGHNT and CDR2 YYREEE (reference sequence). The CDR3 extends over 13 amino acids. The CDR3 nucleotides read TGTGCCAGCAGCTCAGGAGGGGAAGAGACCCAGTACTTC. This gives the protein CASSSGGEETQYF.

The chain links TRBV5-4 to TRBJ2-5; 10 bases fit TRBD1. After removal of 2 bases from V and 1 base from J, the junction contained 2 bases not matched to a gene. Per the germline V gene, CDR1 is SGHNT and CDR2 is YYREEE (reference sequence). The CDR3 spans 15 residues. CDR3 protein: CASSFRTGGQETQYF. In DNA form, the CDR3 reads TGTGCCAGCAGCTTCCGGACAGGGGGCCAAGAGACCCAGTACTTC.

This chain connects TRBV2 to TRBJ2-3; 7 bases are shared with TRBD1. The CDR3 loop spans 14 amino acids. The germline CDR1 and CDR2 sequences are SNHLY and FYNNEI. The junction had 4 bases not matched to a gene; V was cut back by 7 bases and J by 0 bases. Here the CDR3 reads CASKRDSSTDTQYF. The DNA of the CDR3 is TGTGCCAGCAAAAGGGACAGCAGCACAGATACGCAGTATTTT.

The chain recombines TRBV3-1 (or the pseudogene TRBV3-2) with TRBJ1-4; D is unclear. V lost 6 bases and J lost 7, with 9 bases in between. The CDR3 length is 12 residues. Per germline, CDR1 LGHDT and CDR2 YNNKEL (reference sequence). CDR3: CASRSTGEKLFF. The DNA of the CDR3 is TGTGCCAGCAGATCGACTGGTGAAAAACTGTTTTTT.

The chain has TRBV11-2 and TRBJ1-1; no clear D. The germline V and J ends were trimmed by 2 bases and 6 bases, with 16 bases remaining between them. The CDR3 is 15 amino acids. Germline assignment: CDR1 SGHAT and CDR2 FQNNGV. Here the CDR3 DNA reads TGTGCCAGCAGCTTAAATTCCCAGCGTGGTTCTGAAGCTTTCTTT. Its translation is CASSLNSQRGSEAFF.

V and J are TRBV11-2 and TRBJ1-4; D unresolved. Germline CDR1 and CDR2: SGHAT and FQNNGV. Trimming took 2 bases from V and 1 from J, leaving 5 bases between them. The CDR3 spans 14 residues. The CDR3 sequence is CASSLLRTNEKLFF. Written as DNA, the CDR3 is TGTGCCAGCAGCTTACTACGAACTAATGAAAAACTGTTTTTT.

V is TRBV2 and J is TRBJ2-5, with 10 bases identical to TRBD1. Germline CDR1 SNHLY, CDR2 FYNNEI. J was trimmed by 9 bases and V by 6 bases; bases with no gene match: 19. This CDR3 contains 17 residues. The CDR3 DNA reads as TGTGCCAGCAGAAATTTATGGACAGGGGGGGGCCTAAAGGCCCAGTACTTC. This codes for CASRNLWTGGGLKAQYF.

This clone appeared once. This chain uses TRBV11-2 with TRBJ2-7; D is uncertain. Trimming left V 5 bases short and J 1 base short, with 9 bases between. The CDR3 has 13 amino acids. Germline V gene data show CDR1 as SGHAT and CDR2 as FQNNGV. The CDR3, as DNA: TGTGCCAGCAGCCCCCCCGGTTCCTACGAGCAGTACTTC. Translating it yields CASSPPGSYEQYF.

The chain is built from TRBV10-3 and TRBJ1-5; 9 bases align to TRBD1. V shed 6 bases and J 6 bases; nucleotides not matched to a gene: 9. Germline assignment: CDR1 ENHRY and CDR2 SYGVKD. The CDR3 has 15 amino acids. CDR3 nucleotides: TGTGCCATCAGGTCCCGGGACAGGGAACCTCAGCCCCAGCATTTT. It is translated as CAIRSRDREPQPQHF.

This clone was counted a single time. The chain is built from TRBV10-3 and TRBJ1-1; D gene uncertain. Between the trimmed V and J ends, which lost 7 bases and 0 bases, there was a span of 9 bases. Germline V gene lookup returns CDR1 ENHRY and CDR2 SYGVKD. The CDR3 runs 13 residues. CDR3 DNA sequence: TGTGCCATCAACCGGGATGTGAACACTGAAGCTTTCTTT. Its protein is CAINRDVNTEAFF.

The rearrangement joins TRBV7-3 to TRBJ2-7, with D possibly TRBD2 on 8 matching bases. The CDR3 is 17 residues long. Trimming cost V 5 bases and J 0 bases, with 20 bases left between them. Per the germline V gene, CDR1 is SGHTA and CDR2 is FQGTGA. The CDR3 spells CASSLQGSGGGSYEQYF. The DNA of the CDR3 is TGTGCCAGCAGCCTACAGGGGAGCGGGGGCGGCTCCTACGAGCAGTACTTC. The full variable domain, completed using reference TRBV7-3 and TRBJ2-7, is GAGVSQTPSNKVTEKGKYVELRCDPISGHTALYWYRQSLGQGPEFLIYFQGTGAADDSGLPNDRFFAVRPEGSVSTLKIQRTERGDSAVYLCASSLQGSGGGSYEQYFGPGTRLTVT.